The subject of this entry is one T cell receptor (beta chain). Cells designated naive CD8 were CD45RO-negative and were positively selected for CCR7, with terminally differentiated effector memory CD45RA+ cells excluded. Healthy HIV-negative adults with no recent acute infections or vaccinations were recruited as donors. The data were taken from a study of shared clonotypes between healthy human individuals. The ends lost 2 bases at V and 4 bases at J; junction bases unmatched: 7. Germline V gives CDR1 MGHRA, CDR2 YSYEKL. The CDR3 spans 15 residues. Libraries were prepared by immunoSEQ multiplex PCR; TCRdb keeps only in-frame clonotypes and omits some of them. The sample yields roughly 2.1 million clones, more than 85% seen once.

The V and J genes are TRBV4-1 and TRBJ2-7; TRBD1 matches 8 bases. The TCR was taken from a man between 18 and 35 years old in good health. Some clones in this sample may be carry-over from other donors' samples. Sequenced sample: naive CD8+ T cells from PBMCs. CDR3 sequence (DNA): TGCGCCAGCAGCCAAAGGGGACAGGTCGGATACGAGCAGTACTTC. It yields the protein CASSQRGQVGYEQYF.